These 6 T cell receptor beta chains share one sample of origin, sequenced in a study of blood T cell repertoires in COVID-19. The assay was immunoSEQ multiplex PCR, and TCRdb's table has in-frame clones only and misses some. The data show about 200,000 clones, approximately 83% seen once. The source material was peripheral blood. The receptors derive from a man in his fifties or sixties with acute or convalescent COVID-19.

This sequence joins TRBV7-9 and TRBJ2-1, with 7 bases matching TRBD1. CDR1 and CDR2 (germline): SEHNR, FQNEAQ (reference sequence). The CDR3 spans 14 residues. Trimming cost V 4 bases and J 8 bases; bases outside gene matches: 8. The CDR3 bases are TGTGCCAGCAGCTCAGCGACAGGGTCCGATGAGCAGTTCTTC. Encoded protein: CASSSATGSDEQFF.

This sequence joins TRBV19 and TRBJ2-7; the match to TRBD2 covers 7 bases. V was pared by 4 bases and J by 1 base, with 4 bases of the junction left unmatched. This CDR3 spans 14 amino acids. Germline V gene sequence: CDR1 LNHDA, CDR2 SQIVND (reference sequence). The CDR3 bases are TGTGCCAGTAGTAAGGCTAGCGGTTCCTACGAGCAGTACTTC. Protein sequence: CASSKASGSYEQYF.

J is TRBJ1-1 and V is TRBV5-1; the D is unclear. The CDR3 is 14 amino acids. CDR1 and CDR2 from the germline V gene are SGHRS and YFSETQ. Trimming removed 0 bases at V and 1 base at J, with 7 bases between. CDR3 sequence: CASSLGTENTEAFF. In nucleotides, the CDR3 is TGCGCCAGCAGCTTGGGTACTGAGAACACTGAAGCTTTCTTT.

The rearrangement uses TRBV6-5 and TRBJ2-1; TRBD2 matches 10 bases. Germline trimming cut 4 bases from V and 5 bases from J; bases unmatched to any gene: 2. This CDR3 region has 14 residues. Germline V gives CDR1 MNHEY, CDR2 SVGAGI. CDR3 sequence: CASSWTSGNNEQFF. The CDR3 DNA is TGTGCCAGCAGTTGGACTAGCGGCAACAATGAGCAGTTCTTC.

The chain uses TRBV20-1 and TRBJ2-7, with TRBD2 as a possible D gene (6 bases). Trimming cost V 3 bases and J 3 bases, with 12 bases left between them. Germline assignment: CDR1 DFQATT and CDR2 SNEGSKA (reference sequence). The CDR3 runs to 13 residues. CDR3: CSASGTEFYEQYF. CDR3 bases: TGCAGTGCTAGTGGGACTGAATTCTACGAGCAGTACTTC.

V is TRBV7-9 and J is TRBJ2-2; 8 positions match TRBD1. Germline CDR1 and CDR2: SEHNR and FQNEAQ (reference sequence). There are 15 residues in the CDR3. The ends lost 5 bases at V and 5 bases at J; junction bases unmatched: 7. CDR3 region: CASSPDRGLTGELFF. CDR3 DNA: TGTGCCAGCAGCCCAGACAGGGGTTTGACCGGGGAGCTGTTTTTT.